This T cell receptor (beta chain) is from a study of CD8+ T cells in alopecia areata. Regarding the study as a whole: Affected scalp, especially in alopecia totalis/universalis, had a higher clonality than normal scalp did. One nonresponder leaves baseline CD8+ expansion's link to response uncertain.

The length of the CDR3 is 16 residues. The germline V gene has CDR1 ENHRY and CDR2 SYGVKD. V gave up 1 base and J gave up 5 bases, with 17 bases separating them. Following extraction, RNA underwent reverse transcription to cDNA, which served as the sequencing template. The repertoire was sequenced with immunoSEQ multiplex PCR; TCRdb's copy has only in-frame clones and lacks some. There are around 300,000 clones in the sample; 45% to 70% occur only once, and about 0.88% lies in the top ten. Treatment here: oral pan-JAK inhibitor, 5-10 mg twice daily. Concerning this clone itself: As yet, its antigen is unknown.

Sample: CD4+ T cells sorted from blood, taken at week 52, from a patient treated with tofacitinib. The genes are TRBV10-3 and TRBJ1-1; perhaps TRBD1 as D (6 bases). This clonotype was sampled from a human donor with alopecia areata. The CDR3 sequence is CAISELSGPQGTEAFF. CDR3 DNA: TGTGCCATCAGTGAGTTATCGGGACCACAGGGAACTGAAGCTTTCTTT.